This is a list of T cell receptor beta chains from one sample in a study of shared clonotypes between healthy human individuals. Assay used: immunoSEQ multiplex PCR; TCRdb lists only in-frame clones, some missing. The sample lists some 490,000 clones, approximately 82% occurring once. Input material: PBMCs. The receptors originated from a woman in her thirties or forties in good health. Some clones in this sample may be carry-over from other donors' samples. Both conserved end residues are part of each CDR3. Fields, in order: V gene, J gene, D gene, clone size, CDR3 length, CDR3 DNA, CDR3 protein. A D gene is named only where the DNA matches it firmly. Size is omitted from some rows. Given values are once, few, many or a class for expanded clones.

TRBV19	TRBJ1-6	-	-	16	TGTGCCAGTAGTATAAACGCGGGGGGCCGGGATTCACCCCTCCACTTT	CASSINAGGRDSPLHF
TRBV5-1	TRBJ2-5	-	few	16	TGCGCCAGCAGCTTCCTACCGCAGGGTCTGGAAGAGACCCAGTACTTC	CASSFLPQGLEETQYF
TRBV4-3	TRBJ2-2	-	-	13	TGCGCCAGCAGCCAAGTGGTGGACGGGGAGCTGTTTTTT	CASSQVVDGELFF
TRBV5-4	TRBJ2-5	TRBD2	few	12	TGTGCCAGCAGCGGGAGGGCAGAGACCCAGTACTTC	CASSGRAETQYF
TRBV7-8	TRBJ2-2	TRBD1	-	16	TGTGCCAGCAGCCCTAAGACAGGGGCGAACACCGGGGAGCTGTTTTTT	CASSPKTGANTGELFF
TRBV18	TRBJ2-7	TRBD1	-	15	TGTGCCAGCTCACCCCCCGGGACAGGTTCCTACGAGCAGTACTTC	CASSPPGTGSYEQYF
TRBV5-4	TRBJ2-7	TRBD2	-	15	TGTGCCAGCAGCTCCAACCGCGGGAGTGGCAACGAGCAGTACTTC	CASSSNRGSGNEQYF
TRBV4-3	TRBJ1-3	TRBD1	-	18	TGCGCCAGCAGCCACAACGCTACAGGGGTTGGCGCTGGAAACACCATATATTTT	CASSHNATGVGAGNTIYF
TRBV6-5	TRBJ2-1	-	-	15	TGTGCCAGCAGAAAAAGGCAGGGGACTTGGAATGAGCAGTTCTTC	CASRKRQGTWNEQFF
TRBV18	TRBJ2-4	-	-	16	TGTGCCAGCTCACCCTACGAGGGGATAGCCAAAAACATTCAGTACTTC	CASSPYEGIAKNIQYF
TRBV4-2	TRBJ1-5	-	few	17	TGTGCCAGCAGCCTGTCGGAGTCTCTTGGTAGCAATCAGCCCCAGCATTTT	CASSLSESLGSNQPQHF